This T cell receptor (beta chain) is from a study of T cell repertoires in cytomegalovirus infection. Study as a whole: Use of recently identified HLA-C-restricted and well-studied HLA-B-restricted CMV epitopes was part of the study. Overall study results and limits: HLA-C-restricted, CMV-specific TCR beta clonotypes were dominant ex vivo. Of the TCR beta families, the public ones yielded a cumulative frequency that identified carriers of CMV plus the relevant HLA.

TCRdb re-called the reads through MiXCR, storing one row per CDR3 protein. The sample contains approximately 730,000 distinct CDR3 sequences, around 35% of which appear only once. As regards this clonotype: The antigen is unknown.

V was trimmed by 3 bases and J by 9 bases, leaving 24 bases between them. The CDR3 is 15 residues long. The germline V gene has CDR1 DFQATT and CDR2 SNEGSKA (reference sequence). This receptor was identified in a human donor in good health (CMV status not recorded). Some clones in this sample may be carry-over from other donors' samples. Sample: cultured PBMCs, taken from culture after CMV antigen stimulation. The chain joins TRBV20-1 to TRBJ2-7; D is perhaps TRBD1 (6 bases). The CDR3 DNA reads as TGCAGTGCTAGGGGTGACCCGGGACATCCCAGGAGGCAGTACTTC. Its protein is CSARGDPGHPRRQYF.